This TCR beta chain was sequenced during a study of shared clonotypes between healthy human individuals. V shed 2 bases and J shed 2 bases, with 10 bases lying between them. The V gene's germline CDR1 is SGHDT and CDR2 YYEEEE. CDR3 length: 14 amino acids. Clones were read by immunoSEQ multiplex PCR, and TCRdb kept only the in-frame ones, dropping some. This sample has about 680,000 clones, with about two thirds found just once. The genes are TRBV5-6 and TRBJ1-2, with D uncertain. The sequence came from a woman aged 25 to 39 in good health. The specimen was memory CD4+ T cells sorted from blood. The subset was: CD45RA-negative fraction. CDR3 amino acids: CASSFSPANYGYTF. CDR3 DNA: TGTGCCAGCAGCTTTTCTCCAGCAAACTATGGCTACACCTTC. Filled out from reference TRBV5-6 and TRBJ1-2, the complete variable domain reads DAGVTQSPTHLIKTRGQQVTLRCSPKSGHDTVSWYQQALGQGPQFIFQYYEEEERQRGNFPDRFSGHQFPNYSSELNVNALLLGDSALYLCASSFSPANYGYTFGSGTRLTVV.